The 20 T cell receptor beta chains below were found in one sample sequenced in a study of T cells in women clearing cervical HPV infection. Clones were read by immunoSEQ multiplex PCR, and TCRdb kept only the in-frame ones, dropping some. The sample features tens of thousands of clones, with about 8.8% in its top ten. Sequenced sample: blood buffy coat. Receptor source: a woman aged 18 to 75 with a cervical HPV16 infection that either progressed to CIN3+ or cleared (not recorded which).

Note on this clone: At one of its ends the junction is not consistent with the germline gene, which may arise from a read error. The CDR3 end lies 3 residues beyond the end of the read and is filled in from the germline J gene. V gene TRBV4-2 combines with J gene TRBJ2-3; 11 bases align to TRBD2. Germline V gene data show CDR1 as LGHNA and CDR2 as YNFKEQ. This CDR3 comprises 18 residues. CDR3 loop: CASSQGSPGTSGGDTQYF. The CDR3 bases that were read are TGCGCCAGCAGCCAAGGAAGTCCCGGGACTAGCGGTGGGGATACG.

A note on this clone: The read stops 3 residues short of the end of the CDR3; the missing end is completed from the germline J gene. The rearrangement links TRBV12-5 to TRBJ1-3; TRBD1 matches at 8 bases. V dropped 2 bases and J dropped 3; count of bases not matched to a gene: 6. Germline V gene sequence: CDR1 LGHNT, CDR2 FRNRAP. The length of the CDR3 is 16 residues. The CDR3 loop reads CASGLKQGVGGNTIYF. The CDR3 bases that were read are TGTGCTAGTGGTTTGAAACAGGGGGTCGGTGGAAACACC.

CDR3 in amino acids: CASSLALAGGIQDEQYF. CDR3 bases read: TGCGCCAGCAGCTTGGCTCTAGCGGGAGGGATTCAGGACGAG. The chain is built from TRBV5-1 and TRBJ2-7; the match to TRBD2 covers 12 bases. The observed sequence ends 3 residues before the CDR3 terminus, with the missing tail filled in from the germline J gene. V was pared by 0 bases and J by 5 bases, with 9 bases of the junction left unmatched. Germline V gives CDR1 SGHRS, CDR2 YFSETQ. The CDR3 runs 17 residues.

Concerning this clone itself: The read finishes 3 residues shy of the CDR3 end, and the germline J gene is used to complete it. The chain employs TRBV9 and TRBJ2-2, with 9 bases aligning to TRBD2. Germline CDR1 reads SGDLS; CDR2 reads YYNGEE. V trimming: 5 bases; J trimming: 7 bases; junction bases outside the gene matches: 6. The CDR3 loop spans 14 amino acids. The CDR3 DNA, read in part, is TGTGCCAGCAGGCGGGGGGGACGTAACGGGGAG. Its translation: CASRRGGRNGE. The complete CDR3 sequence is CASRRGGRNGELFF. The full variable domain, with the rest looked up from reference TRBV9 and TRBJ2-2, is DSGVTQTPKHLITATGQRVTLRCSPRSGDLSVYWYQQSLDQGLQFLIQYYNGEERAKGNILERFSAQQFPDLHSELNLSSLELGDSALYFCASRRGGRNGELFFGEGSRLTVL.

In the case of this clone: The CDR3 is cut off 3 residues early in the read; its end comes from the germline J gene. V is TRBV20-1 and J is TRBJ1-2; D is unclear. V lost 3 bases and J 2 bases, leaving 10 bases between the germline ends. The CDR3 sequence is 13 residues long. Germline-derived CDR1 and CDR2 are DFQATT and SNEGSKA (reference sequence). CDR3 DNA, as far as it was read: TGCAGTGCTAGCAGTTCCGTGAACTATGGC. This codes for CSASSSVNYG. The full CDR3 protein reads CSASSSVNYGYTF.

With respect to this clone: The CDR3 end lies 3 residues beyond the end of the read and is filled in from the germline J gene. This chain links TRBV29-1 with TRBJ1-3; weak D call: TRBD1 (6 bases). V dropped 5 bases and J dropped 0 bases, with 20 bases sitting between them. The CDR3 loop spans 17 amino acids. The germline V gene encodes CDR1 SQVTM and CDR2 ANQGSEA. The sequenced part of the CDR3 DNA is TGCAGCGTTCTGGGACATTTTGGGTCCAGCTCTGGAAACACC. It is translated as CSVLGHFGSSSGNT. The full CDR3 is CSVLGHFGSSSGNTIYF.

As for this clone: Read coverage stops 3 residues before the CDR3 terminus; the germline J gene supplies the remainder. The chain couples TRBV20-1 to TRBJ1-2, with D perhaps matching TRBD1 (6 bases). The germline V and J ends were trimmed by 6 bases and 4 bases, with 12 bases remaining between them. From germline, CDR1 is DFQATT and CDR2 SNEGSKA (reference sequence). This CDR3 is 12 amino acids long. This CDR3 is CSAPDRFYGYTF. The DNA read from the CDR3 is TGCAGTGCACCTGACAGGTTCTATGGC.

A word on this clone: The read ends 3 residues early relative to the CDR3; the germline J gene fills the gap. The J gene is TRBJ2-7, the V gene TRBV5-8; D unclear. CDR3 length: 9 amino acids. The V end lost 9 bases, the J end lost 1 base, and 2 bases lay between the germline ends. The germline gives CDR1 SGHTS, CDR2 YDEGEE. The CDR3 region is CATSYEQYF. The part of the CDR3 DNA that was read is TGTGCCACTTCCTACGAG. Variable domain in full (rest from reference TRBV5-8 and TRBJ2-7): EAGVTQSPTHLIKTRGQQATLRCSPISGHTSVYWYQQALGLGLQFLLWYDEGEERNRGNFPPRFSGRQFPNYSSELNVNALELEDSALYLCATSYEQYFGPGTRLTVT.

On this clone itself: The read falls 3 residues short of the CDR3 end, and the missing part is taken from the germline J gene. The V and J genes are TRBV30 and TRBJ2-7, with 7 bases lining up with TRBD2. The V gene end was trimmed by 3 bases and the J gene end by 3 bases; junction bases not matched to a gene: 14. The CDR3 loop spans 16 amino acids. Germline V gene data show CDR1 as GTSNPN and CDR2 as SVGIG (reference sequence). CDR3 residues: CAWRRGGRVWSYEQYF. The covered CDR3 bases are TGTGCCTGGAGACGGGGAGGGAGGGTTTGGAGCTACGAG.

In terms of frequency, this clone is medium-sized. The read halts 3 residues ahead of the CDR3 end, with the missing end drawn from the germline J gene. The chain combines TRBV29-1 with TRBJ2-1; 8 bases are a match to TRBD2. After removal of 4 bases from V and 0 bases from J, the junction contained 2 bases not matched to a gene. The germline V gene encodes CDR1 SQVTM and CDR2 ANQGSEA. CDR3 length: 14 amino acids. The CDR3 DNA, read in part, is TGCAGCGTTGGTGGGACTAGCTCCTACAATGAG. It translates to CSVGGTSSYNE. The whole CDR3 protein is CSVGGTSSYNEQFF.

A remark on this clone: Coverage ceases 3 residues before the CDR3 finishes, and the germline J gene fills in the end. This chain joins TRBV10-3 and TRBJ2-2; 9 bases are a match to TRBD1. This CDR3 comprises 15 residues. With 6 bases clipped from V and 0 bases from J, the junction kept 2 bases outside the gene matches. From germline, CDR1 is ENHRY and CDR2 SYGVKD. CDR3 DNA, as far as it was read: TGTGCCATCAGGGACAGGGGAACGAACACCGGGGAG. Translated, it gives CAIRDRGTNTGE. The whole CDR3 protein reads CAIRDRGTNTGELFF.

The part of the CDR3 DNA that was read is TGTGCCAGCAGTCAGGGACAGGACTATGGC. Protein: CASSQGQDYG. The CDR3 in full is CASSQGQDYGYTF. This chain links TRBV12-3 or TRBV12-4 with TRBJ1-2; 8 bases are shared with TRBD1. Read sequence stops 3 residues before the CDR3 end, and the germline J gene provides the missing end. This CDR3 comprises 13 residues. The trim removed 5 bases at V and 3 bases at J, leaving 2 bases unmatched.

Of note for this clone: From the germline J gene comes the end of the CDR3, since the read stops 3 residues before it. The rearrangement links TRBV4-1 to TRBJ2-7; D not resolved. There are 16 residues in the CDR3. CDR1 MGHRA and CDR2 YSYEKL come from the germline V gene. The V end was cut by 2 bases, the J end by 0 bases, with 14 bases between. The CDR3 bases that were read are TGCGCCAGCAGCCAAAACGCAGCGAAACGCTCCTACGAG. It is translated as CASSQNAAKRSYE. The CDR3 as a whole reads CASSQNAAKRSYEQYF.

As for this clone: The read gets to within 3 residues of the CDR3 end, and the germline J gene fills in the rest. This chain connects TRBV2 to TRBJ1-5; 8 bases are a match to TRBD1. Germline values: CDR1 SNHLY, CDR2 FYNNEI. The CDR3 has 14 residues. The J segment lost 9 bases and the V segment lost 4 bases, leaving 8 bases of the junction unmatched. CDR3 protein: CASSGRTGPGPQHF. The part of the CDR3 DNA that was read is TGTGCCAGCAGTGGCCGGACAGGGCCAGGGCCC. Variable domain in full (rest from reference TRBV2 and TRBJ1-5): EPEVTQTPSHQVTQMGQEVILRCVPISNHLYFYWYRQILGQKVEFLVSFYNNEISEKSEIFDDQFSVERPDGSNFTLKIRSTKLEDSAMYFCASSGRTGPGPQHFGDGTRLSIL.

With regard to this clone: The sequenced fragment ends 3 residues before the CDR3 boundary, so the rest is inferred from the germline J gene. This chain uses TRBV7-2 with TRBJ2-7; perhaps TRBD1 as D (7 bases). Per the germline V gene, CDR1 is SGHTA and CDR2 is FQGNSA. This CDR3 comprises 16 residues. With 0 bases removed from V and 6 bases from J, the gap between germline ends came to 18 bases. The CDR3 DNA, read in part, is TGTGCCAGCAGCTTAGCCCCAGGGGGGTGCAACCCCGAG. Amino acid sequence: CASSLAPGGCNPE. Given in full, the CDR3 is CASSLAPGGCNPEQYF.

Regarding this clone: From the germline J gene comes the end of the CDR3, since the read stops 3 residues before it. V gene TRBV18 combines with J gene TRBJ2-7; 8 positions match TRBD2. In germline, CDR1 is KGHSH, CDR2 LQKENI. V trimming: 3 bases; J trimming: 2 bases; junction bases outside the gene matches: 12. The CDR3 runs to 17 residues. The sequenced CDR3 bases are TGTGCCAGCTCACCGTACGATCGCGGGAGGCCCCCCTACGAG. Protein sequence: CASSPYDRGRPPYE. The CDR3 reads in full as CASSPYDRGRPPYEQYF.

Concerning this clone itself: Sequencing ends 3 residues short of the CDR3 end; the germline J gene provides the rest. V is TRBV20-1 and J is TRBJ2-6; D perhaps matches TRBD1 (5 bases). The CDR3 is 15 residues long. CDR1 DFQATT and CDR2 SNEGSKA come from the germline V gene (reference sequence). V shed 3 bases and J shed 0 bases, with 9 bases lying between them. The sequenced CDR3 bases are TGCAGTGCTAGGGGGCTGAACTCTGGGGCCAACGTC. This encodes CSARGLNSGANV. The CDR3 in its entirety is CSARGLNSGANVLTF.

To note about this clone: Read sequence stops 3 residues before the CDR3 end, and the germline J gene provides the missing end. This rearrangement joins TRBV11-1 to TRBJ1-1, with D tentatively TRBD1 (5 bases). The CDR3 runs to 13 residues. The V end was cut by 1 base, the J end by 5 bases, with 8 bases between. Germline V gene sequence: CDR1 SGHAT, CDR2 FQDESV (reference sequence). The DNA read from the CDR3 is TGTGCCAGCAGCTTAGACCCAGGGACTGAA. It translates to CASSLDPGTE. The whole CDR3 reads CASSLDPGTEAFF.

Note on this clone: A read error may account for a junction end that differs from germline. The CDR3 is cut off 3 residues early in the read; its end comes from the germline J gene. This chain links TRBV4-2 with TRBJ1-1, with 7 positions matching TRBD1. The germline V gene has CDR1 LGHNA and CDR2 YNFKEQ. CDR3 length equals 15 residues. The DNA read from the CDR3 is TGCGCCAGCAGCTTCTCCGCCGGGACAGAGAATGAA. Its protein is CASSFSAGTENE. The full CDR3 protein reads CASSFSAGTENEAFF.

For this clone: The read ends 3 residues early relative to the CDR3; the germline J gene fills the gap. The rearrangement joins TRBV20-1 to TRBJ1-2; 9 positions match TRBD1. V shed 6 bases and J 6 bases; nucleotides not matched to a gene: 11. This CDR3 is built from 14 residues. Germline-derived CDR1 and CDR2 are DFQATT and SNEGSKA (reference sequence). CDR3 amino acids: CSAPLTRTGDGYTF. Partial CDR3 DNA: TGCAGTGCCCCCTTGACCCGGACAGGGGATGGC.